One and the same sample provided the 31 T cell receptor beta chains below, sequenced in a study of radiotherapy plus CTLA-4 blockade in lung cancer. The assay was immunoSEQ multiplex PCR, and TCRdb's table has in-frame clones only and misses some. The table has 95,000 to 150,000 clones, more than 80% seen once; the top ten hold 5.5% to 8.5%. The source material was peripheral blood, sampled from a patient treated with radiotherapy plus ipilimumab. These receptor sequences come from a human donor with non-small cell lung cancer that progressed on radiotherapy plus ipilimumab.

V is TRBV20-1 and J is TRBJ2-1; D is ambiguous. The V gene lost 4 bases and the J gene lost 6 bases, with 7 bases spanning the gap. The CDR3 has 11 residues. CDR1 DFQATT and CDR2 SNEGSKA come from the germline V gene (reference sequence). CDR3 loop: CSATWANEQFF. The DNA for the CDR3 is TGCAGTGCTACCTGGGCCAATGAGCAGTTCTTC.

This clone appeared once. V and J are TRBV2 and TRBJ1-5; no reliable D call. The V and J ends lost 6 bases and 1 base respectively, with 13 bases between them. Germline lookup yields CDR1 SNHLY and CDR2 FYNNEI. The CDR3 spans 15 residues. The CDR3 DNA is TGTGCCAGCAGATTCGACACTGGGAGCAATCAGCCCCAGCATTTT. Residues: CASRFDTGSNQPQHF.

The chain combines TRBV7-8 with TRBJ2-7; 16 nucleotides line up with TRBD2. Germline trimming cut 6 bases from V and 6 bases from J; bases unmatched to any gene: 5. The CDR3 extends over 15 amino acids. Germline V gives CDR1 SGHVS, CDR2 FQNEAQ. This CDR3 is CASRRGLAGGVEQYF. The CDR3 DNA is TGTGCCAGCAGACGGGGACTAGCGGGAGGGGTCGAGCAGTACTTC.

V gene TRBV5-1 combines with J gene TRBJ2-7; 12 bases are shared with TRBD2. Germline loops: CDR1 SGHRS, CDR2 YFSETQ. J was trimmed by 5 bases and V by 4 bases; bases with no gene match: 4. The CDR3 runs 14 residues. Here the CDR3 reads CASSLAGGQHEQYF. CDR3 DNA sequence: TGCGCCAGCAGCCTAGCGGGAGGGCAACACGAGCAGTACTTC.

The V gene is TRBV9, the J gene TRBJ1-5; weak D call: TRBD1 (5 bases). V was clipped by 0 bases and J by 0 bases, with 22 bases between them. In germline, CDR1 is SGDLS, CDR2 YYNGEE. The CDR3 consists of 20 residues. CDR3 DNA sequence: TGTGCCAGCAGCGTAGGTTTCGGGGCTGTGGGGGTACTTAGCAATCAGCCCCAGCATTTT. Its protein product is CASSVGFGAVGVLSNQPQHF.

The rearrangement uses TRBV19 and TRBJ2-7; weak D call: TRBD2 (5 bases). V was clipped by 7 bases and J by 5 bases, with 21 bases between them. The CDR3 runs to 15 residues. Looked up from germline, CDR1 is LNHDA and CDR2 is SQIVND (reference sequence). This CDR3 reads CASTSGRPWSNEQYF. For the CDR3, the DNA is TGTGCCAGTACCAGCGGACGCCCTTGGTCGAACGAGCAGTACTTC. The full variable domain, completed using reference TRBV19 and TRBJ2-7, is DGGITQSPKYLFRKEGQNVTLSCEQNLNHDAMYWYRQDPGQGLRLIYYSQIVNDFQKGDIAEGYSVSREKKESFPLTVTSAQKNPTAFYLCASTSGRPWSNEQYFGPGTRLTVT.

The chain uses TRBV25-1 and TRBJ2-5, with 7 bases matching TRBD2. After removal of 3 bases from V and 2 bases from J, the junction contained 6 bases not matched to a gene. The CDR3 is 15 residues long. Per germline, CDR1 MGHDK and CDR2 SYGVNS. The DNA for the CDR3 is TGTGCCAGCAGTGATCCAGCGGGGCCACAAGAGACCCAGTACTTC. Translation: CASSDPAGPQETQYF.

The genes are TRBV2 and TRBJ2-1; D is unresolved. Trimming pared 9 bases from V and 4 bases from J, leaving 16 bases between. Germline assignment: CDR1 SNHLY and CDR2 FYNNEI. This CDR3 is built from 14 residues. CDR3: CASLRDSLYNEQFF. Written as DNA, the CDR3 is TGTGCCAGTCTAAGGGATTCCCTTTACAATGAGCAGTTCTTC.

Only one count was recorded for this clone. The gene calls are TRBV4-1 and TRBJ2-1; 11 nucleotides align to TRBD2. Germline CDR1 and CDR2: MGHRA and YSYEKL. J was trimmed by 4 bases and V by 3 bases; bases with no gene match: 5. The CDR3 has 16 amino acids. The CDR3: CASSHGTSGTYNEQFF. The CDR3 DNA reads TGCGCCAGCAGCCACGGGACTAGCGGCACTTACAATGAGCAGTTCTTC.

In its sample, this clone was seen a few times. V usage is TRBV18 and J usage is TRBJ1-3; perhaps TRBD1 as D (6 bases). The CDR3 totals 14 residues. In germline, CDR1 is KGHSH, CDR2 LQKENI. V was trimmed by 5 bases and J by 2 bases, leaving 10 bases between them. The CDR3 sequence is CASSSQGAGNTIYF. In nucleotides, the CDR3 is TGTGCCAGCTCATCACAGGGAGCTGGAAACACCATATATTTT.

J is TRBJ1-1 and V is TRBV11-2, with D uncertain. CDR3 length: 13 residues. The germline gives CDR1 SGHAT, CDR2 FQNNGV. Trimming shortened V by 3 bases and J by 6 bases, and 11 bases separated the two germline ends. In DNA form, the CDR3 reads TGTGCCAGCAGCTTCCTGAGGTGGTCTGAAGCTTTCTTT. It specifies CASSFLRWSEAFF.

As for this clone: One end of the junction fails to match germline, which may point to a read error. V usage is TRBV5-6 and J usage is TRBJ2-3; D remains ambiguous. Germline CDR1 and CDR2: SGHDT and YYEEEE. The CDR3 spans 15 residues. CDR3 sequence (DNA): TGTGCCAACAGCTTGTTCCCGTCTAGCACAGATACGCAGTATTTT. Translation: CANSLFPSSTDTQYF.

The J gene is TRBJ1-1, the V gene TRBV6-1; 7 nucleotides align to TRBD1. The CDR3 loop spans 13 amino acids. V shed 5 bases and J 4 bases; nucleotides not matched to a gene: 4. Germline V gene lookup returns CDR1 MNHNS and CDR2 SASEGT. The CDR3 DNA reads TGTGCCAGCAGTAGCCGGGACAGCACTGAAGCTTTCTTT. This codes for CASSSRDSTEAFF.

V gene TRBV5-6 combines with J gene TRBJ1-2, with 8 bases fitting TRBD1. Trimming removed 0 bases from V and 8 bases from J; junction bases left unmatched: 9. Germline V gives CDR1 SGHDT, CDR2 YYEEEE. This CDR3 spans 15 amino acids. The CDR3 DNA sequence: TGTGCCAGCAGCTTGGAACAGGGGGTCCGGTTCGGCTACACCTTC. Translating gives CASSLEQGVRFGYTF.

This clone occurred once. The chain has TRBV30 and TRBJ2-5; a possible D gene is TRBD2 (6 bases). V was trimmed by 8 bases and J by 5 bases, leaving 27 bases between them. The CDR3 covers 16 residues. Germline V gene data show CDR1 as GTSNPN and CDR2 as SVGIG (reference sequence). Written as DNA, the CDR3 is TGTGCCCTCACCGCAGGCCTTTCATCCGGGGGTGAGACCCAGTACTTC. Amino acid sequence: CALTAGLSSGGETQYF.

V usage is TRBV5-1 and J usage is TRBJ2-2; 13 bases map to TRBD2. The germline V gene has CDR1 SGHRS and CDR2 YFSETQ. Trimming removed 4 bases from V and 4 bases from J; junction bases left unmatched: 7. The CDR3 sequence is 17 residues long. The CDR3 here is CASSLLAGGPSTGELFF. The DNA for the CDR3 is TGCGCCAGCAGCCTACTAGCGGGAGGGCCGAGCACCGGGGAGCTGTTTTTT.

The chain is built from TRBV6-6 and TRBJ1-2; the D is unclear. CDR1 and CDR2 (germline): MNHNY, SVGAGI (reference sequence). Trimming removed 4 bases from V and 9 bases from J, with 6 bases in between. The CDR3 is 10 amino acids. As DNA, the CDR3 is TGTGCCAGCAGTTTAGCGAGCTACACCTTC. The encoded protein is CASSLASYTF.

This sequence joins TRBV27 and TRBJ2-1, with D maybe TRBD1 (6 bases). Germline CDR1 MNHEY, CDR2 SMNVEV (reference sequence). Deletions cut 5 bases from V and 5 bases from J, with 22 bases between. This CDR3 region has 17 residues. The CDR3 is CASSIDLAGTMNNEQFF. In DNA, the CDR3 is TGTGCCAGCAGTATCGACCTAGCCGGGACAATGAACAATGAGCAGTTCTTC.

J is TRBJ2-7 and V is TRBV7-6, with TRBD2 matching over 10 bases. J was trimmed by 2 bases and V by 3 bases; bases with no gene match: 10. This CDR3 has 17 residues. The germline gives CDR1 SGHVS, CDR2 FNYEAQ. The CDR3 region has the DNA TGTGCCAGCAGCTTTACTAGCGGGATAAGGGATCCCTACGAGCAGTACTTC. This gives the protein CASSFTSGIRDPYEQYF.

This clone is a singleton in its sample. The J gene is TRBJ2-5, the V gene TRBV5-4, with D uncertain. With the DNA end fitting TRBJ2-7 better, the J assignment may be wrong. Germline CDR1 and CDR2: SGHNT and YYREEE (reference sequence). The CDR3 covers 14 residues. The CDR3 protein is CASSLEGSRHEQYF. For the CDR3, the DNA is TGTGCCAGCAGCTTGGAGGGTAGCCGACACGAGCAGTACTTC.

The chain employs TRBV20-1 and TRBJ2-7, with D possibly TRBD2 on 5 matching bases. This CDR3 is built from 11 residues. V dropped 6 bases and J dropped 6 bases, with 12 bases sitting between them. Germline CDR1 is DFQATT and CDR2 is SNEGSKA (reference sequence). The CDR3 is CSAYLLGEQYF. The CDR3 region has the DNA TGCAGTGCCTACTTACTAGGCGAGCAGTACTTC.

The genes are TRBV25-1 and TRBJ2-1; possible D gene TRBD2, 6 bases. V lost 0 bases and J lost 9, with 12 bases in between. The CDR3 is made up of 14 amino acids. CDR1 is MGHDK, CDR2 SYGVNS, per germline. The DNA for the CDR3 is TGTGCCAGCAGTGAATACGGGGGTGGTGTTGAGCAGTTCTTC. Translation gives CASSEYGGGVEQFF.

The CDR3 sequence is CASSIWTGRPQPQHF. DNA of the CDR3: TGTGCCAGTAGTATCTGGACGGGGCGGCCTCAGCCCCAGCATTTT. This sequence joins TRBV19 and TRBJ1-5; a possible D gene is TRBD1 (5 bases). The CDR3 is 15 amino acids. V was cut by 3 bases and J by 6 bases, with 15 bases left in between. Germline V lookup: CDR1 LNHDA, CDR2 SQIVND (reference sequence).

This clone appeared a single time. The CDR3 bases are TGTGCCAGCAGCCTCGAAGCGGGAACTTGGAATGAGCAGTTCTTC. Translation gives CASSLEAGTWNEQFF. The rearrangement links TRBV7-9 to TRBJ2-1, with 7 bases that match TRBD2. Germline V gives CDR1 SEHNR, CDR2 FQNEAQ (reference sequence). Germline trimming cut 5 bases from V and 7 bases from J; bases unmatched to any gene: 11. This CDR3 is 15 amino acids long.

V usage is TRBV20-1 and J usage is TRBJ1-2; D is ambiguous. CDR1 and CDR2 from the germline V gene are DFQATT and SNEGSKA (reference sequence). The CDR3 is 9 amino acids. The ends were cut back, 3 bases at V and 8 bases at J, with 4 bases in the middle. The CDR3 DNA reads TGCAGTGCTAGGCTAGGCTACACCTTC. The encoded protein is CSARLGYTF.

Here the CDR3 DNA reads TGTGCCAGCAGCGCCGTCCCAATCACCCAGGGTCCTCCAAATGAAGCTTTCTTT. Its protein is CASSAVPITQGPPNEAFF. This chain connects TRBV9 to TRBJ1-1; the D gene is possibly TRBD1 (5 bases). The V end was cut by 3 bases, the J end by 7 bases, with 28 bases between. The germline V gene has CDR1 SGDLS and CDR2 YYNGEE. The CDR3 loop spans 18 amino acids.

The rearrangement links TRBV9 to TRBJ1-1, with D possibly TRBD1 on 6 matching bases. Trimming shortened V by 0 bases and J by 1 base, and 7 bases separated the two germline ends. Germline V CDR1 and CDR2: SGDLS, YYNGEE. The CDR3 sequence is 14 residues long. CDR3 nucleotides: TGTGCCAGCAGCGTAGGGACAGAGAACACTGAAGCTTTCTTT. Translating gives CASSVGTENTEAFF. Full variable domain (outside the CDR3, taken from reference TRBV9 and TRBJ1-1): DSGVTQTPKHLITATGQRVTLRCSPRSGDLSVYWYQQSLDQGLQFLIQYYNGEERAKGNILERFSAQQFPDLHSELNLSSLELGDSALYFCASSVGTENTEAFFGQGTRLTVV.

The genes are TRBV27 and TRBJ1-2; D gene uncertain. This CDR3 is built from 15 residues. Trimming stripped 2 bases from V and 1 base from J, with 11 bases between. CDR1 MNHEY and CDR2 SMNVEV come from the germline V gene (reference sequence). Written as DNA, the CDR3 is TGTGCCAGCAGTTTAACGCCAGGCCTTAACTATGGCTACACCTTC. Translated, it gives CASSLTPGLNYGYTF.

This clone was counted once. The chain is built from TRBV5-1 and TRBJ2-3; TRBD2 agrees at 8 bases. CDR3 length equals 17 residues. V was pared by 1 base and J by 4 bases, with 11 bases of the junction left unmatched. The germline CDR1 and CDR2 sequences are SGHRS and YFSETQ. CDR3 amino acids: CASSLQMSGSPSDTQYF. Here the CDR3 DNA reads TGCGCCAGCAGCTTGCAGATGAGCGGGAGCCCCTCAGATACGCAGTATTTT.

The J gene is TRBJ2-2, the V gene TRBV5-1; D not certain. V lost 5 bases to trimming and J lost 1 base, with 3 bases between them. This CDR3 is 12 amino acids long. Germline CDR1 SGHRS, CDR2 YFSETQ. DNA of the CDR3: TGCGCCAGCAGACAGAACACCGGGGAGCTGTTTTTT. It encodes CASRQNTGELFF.

The V call is TRBV2, the J call TRBJ2-7, with 11 bases lining up with TRBD2. The V and J ends lost 7 bases and 3 bases, in that order; junction bases with no gene match: 8. Germline V gene lookup returns CDR1 SNHLY and CDR2 FYNNEI. CDR3 length: 15 amino acids. CDR3 protein: CASTPTGTSGYEQYF. DNA of the CDR3: TGTGCCAGCACCCCAACGGGGACTAGCGGCTACGAGCAGTACTTC.